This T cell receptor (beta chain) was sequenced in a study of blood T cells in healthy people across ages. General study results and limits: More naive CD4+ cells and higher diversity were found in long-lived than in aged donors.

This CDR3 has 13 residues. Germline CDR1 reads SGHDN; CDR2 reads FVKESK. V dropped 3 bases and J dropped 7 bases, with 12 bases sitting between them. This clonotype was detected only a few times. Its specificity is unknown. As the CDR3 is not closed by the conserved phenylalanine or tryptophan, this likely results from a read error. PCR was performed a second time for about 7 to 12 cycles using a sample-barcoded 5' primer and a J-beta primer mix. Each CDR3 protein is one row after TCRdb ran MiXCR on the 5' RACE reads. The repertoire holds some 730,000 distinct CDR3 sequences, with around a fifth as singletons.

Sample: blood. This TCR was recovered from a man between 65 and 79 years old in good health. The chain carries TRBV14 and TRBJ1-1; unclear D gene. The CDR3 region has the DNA TGTGCCAGCAGCCAGGAAGCCGAAATTGAAGCTTTCCTT. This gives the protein CASSQEAEIEAFL.